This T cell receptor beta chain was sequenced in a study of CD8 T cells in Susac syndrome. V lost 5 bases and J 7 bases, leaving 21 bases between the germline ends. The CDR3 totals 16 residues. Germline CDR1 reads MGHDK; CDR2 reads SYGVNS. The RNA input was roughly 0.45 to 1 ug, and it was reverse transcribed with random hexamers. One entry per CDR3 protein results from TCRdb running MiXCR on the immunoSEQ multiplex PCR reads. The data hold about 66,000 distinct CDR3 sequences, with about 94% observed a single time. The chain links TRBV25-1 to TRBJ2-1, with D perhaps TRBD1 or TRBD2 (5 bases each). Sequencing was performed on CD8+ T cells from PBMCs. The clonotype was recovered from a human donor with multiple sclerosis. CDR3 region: CASSPEWPGWGNEQFF. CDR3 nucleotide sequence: TGTGCCAGCAGTCCCGAGTGGCCAGGGTGGGGGAATGAGCAGTTCTTC.